One sample yielded the 11 T cell receptor beta chains listed below, sequenced in a study of naive and memory T cell subsets. Both TRBC1 and TRBC2 were covered by a beta constant-region primer of two equimolar oligonucleotides. Ligated cDNA was amplified by four rounds of PCR with nested alpha and beta constant-region primers and SP2. One entry per CDR3 protein, called by TCRdb with MiXCR from the UMI-ligation and nested PCR reads. The sample holds around 130,000 distinct CDR3 sequences, 35% to 40% seen once. The source material was central memory CD4+ T cells from blood. The receptor source for this set is a human donor in good health.

The gene calls are TRBV5-4 and TRBJ1-3, with D maybe TRBD1 (6 bases). The CDR3 is 15 amino acids. With 1 base removed from V and 2 bases from J, the gap between germline ends came to 10 bases. Germline loops: CDR1 SGHNT, CDR2 YYREEE (reference sequence). In nucleotides, the CDR3 is TGTGCCAGCAGCTTGAAACAGGGCGCTGGAAACACCATATATTTT. This encodes CASSLKQGAGNTIYF.

This sequence joins TRBV20-1 and TRBJ1-1, with D perhaps matching TRBD1 (5 bases). Trimming took 4 bases from V and 9 from J, leaving 18 bases between them. The CDR3 has 13 amino acids. Germline V gene lookup returns CDR1 DFQATT and CDR2 SNEGSKA (reference sequence). CDR3 sequence: CSAKEGVGSQAFF. CDR3 DNA: TGCAGTGCTAAAGAAGGGGTCGGATCTCAAGCTTTCTTT.

This clonotype was seen a few times. This chain joins TRBV18 and TRBJ1-1; D uncertain. Between the trimmed V and J ends, which lost 5 bases and 1 base, there was a span of 17 bases. Germline CDR1 KGHSH, CDR2 LQKENI. The CDR3 spans 16 residues. CDR3 residues: CASSSTPFMANTEAFF. CDR3 nucleotide sequence: TGTGCCAGCTCATCGACCCCATTCATGGCGAACACTGAAGCTTTCTTT.

The chain uses TRBV29-1 and TRBJ2-1; 10 bases fit TRBD2. Looked up from germline, CDR1 is SQVTM and CDR2 is ANQGSEA. CDR3 length: 18 amino acids. V lost 7 bases, J lost 8 bases, and 23 bases stayed unmatched. The CDR3 DNA follows: TGCAGCGGGTCCCGGCTAGCGGGAGTTAGGCAACGACTAGATGAGCAGTTCTTC. This codes for CSGSRLAGVRQRLDEQFF.

In its sample, this clonotype was seen a few times. The J gene is TRBJ2-7, the V gene TRBV6-2 or TRBV6-3; 7 nucleotides match TRBD2. The germline V gene has CDR1 MNHEY and CDR2 SVGEGT. Trimming took 6 bases from V and 2 from J; bases not matched to a gene: 13. The CDR3 extends over 16 amino acids. The CDR3 region has the DNA TGTGCCAGCAGCCCTCATTCGGGGGGAGGCGCCTACGAGCAGTACTTC. Its protein is CASSPHSGGGAYEQYF.

The chain combines TRBV28 with TRBJ2-1; 16 bases are a match to TRBD2. Looked up from germline, CDR1 is MDHEN and CDR2 is SYDVKM. J was trimmed by 9 bases and V by 5 bases; bases with no gene match: 7. The CDR3 runs to 16 residues. CDR3 DNA: TGTGCCAGCAGTAAAACCGGGACTAGCGGGAGGGGTGAGCAGTTCTTC. This codes for CASSKTGTSGRGEQFF.

The rearrangement links TRBV7-3 to TRBJ2-5; the match to TRBD1 covers 9 bases. The CDR3 extends over 17 amino acids. CDR1 SGHTA and CDR2 FQGTGA come from the germline V gene. V lost 4 bases, J lost 4 bases, and 13 bases stayed unmatched. For the CDR3, the DNA is TGTGCCAGCAGCTACAGGGCCGGGACAGGGAGGGGAGAGACCCAGTACTTC. This translates into CASSYRAGTGRGETQYF.

This clonotype appeared a few times. The chain couples TRBV3-1 to TRBJ1-2, with D uncertain. CDR1 is LGHDT, CDR2 YNNKEL, per germline (reference sequence). The CDR3 contains 14 residues. Trimming took off 1 base at V and 7 bases at J, with 13 bases between the two ends. This CDR3 is CASSQGGRMGGYTF. CDR3 DNA sequence: TGTGCCAGCAGCCAAGGTGGTCGCATGGGTGGCTACACCTTC.

This clonotype was seen a few times. The genes are TRBV6-5 and TRBJ2-5; 7 positions match TRBD1. Looked up from germline, CDR1 is MNHEY and CDR2 is SVGAGI. CDR3 length equals 15 residues. Trimming cost V 4 bases and J 5 bases; bases outside gene matches: 10. The CDR3 is CASSSAGTAGETQYF. CDR3 nucleotides: TGTGCCAGCAGTTCCGCCGGGACAGCAGGCGAGACCCAGTACTTC.

The V and J genes are TRBV7-2 and TRBJ1-6; maybe TRBD1 (6 bases). Germline values: CDR1 SGHTA, CDR2 FQGNSA. The CDR3 is 16 residues long. V lost 1 base and J 7 bases, leaving 14 bases between the germline ends. The CDR3 loop reads CASSLGQGKPNSPLHF. CDR3 DNA sequence: TGTGCCAGCAGCTTAGGGCAGGGGAAACCGAATTCACCCCTCCACTTT.

In its sample, this clonotype was seen a few times. V gene TRBV28 combines with J gene TRBJ2-5; no definite D call. Germline V gene data show CDR1 as MDHEN and CDR2 as SYDVKM. The CDR3 runs to 13 residues. With 5 bases removed from V and 4 bases from J, the gap between germline ends came to 11 bases. The CDR3 DNA reads TGTGCCAGCAGTCTGCCAAGTACAGAGACCCAGTACTTC. This gives the protein CASSLPSTETQYF.